This entry lists 9 T cell receptor beta chains sequenced from one sample in a study of response to subunit inactivated influenza vaccine. TCRdb independently ran MiXCR on the RT-PCR reads; one entry per CDR3 protein. The sample records 400,000 to 650,000 distinct CDR3 sequences, 6% to 9% being singletons. The sample was PBMCs from blood, taken around 25 months after vaccination. The receptor set was obtained from a man aged 50-75 years who received an inactivated influenza vaccine.

The rearrangement links TRBV20-1 to TRBJ2-1, with TRBD2 matching 11 bases. Germline CDR1 reads DFQATT; CDR2 reads SNEGSKA (reference sequence). The CDR3 runs to 16 residues. V dropped 2 bases and J dropped 6; count of bases not matched to a gene: 9. The CDR3 sequence is CSARTLAGGAFNEQFF. CDR3 DNA sequence: TGCAGTGCTAGAACCCTAGCGGGGGGAGCATTCAATGAGCAGTTCTTC.

The chain combines TRBV24-1 with TRBJ1-1; TRBD1 might be the D (5 bases). Germline CDR1 and CDR2: KGHDR and SFDVKD. V was clipped by 9 bases and J by 1 base, with 11 bases between them. The CDR3 loop spans 13 amino acids. For the CDR3, the DNA is TGTGCCACCTCCCGGGGGACGAACACTGAAGCTTTCTTT. The encoded protein is CATSRGTNTEAFF.

The V and J genes are TRBV7-9 and TRBJ1-2; 9 bases fit TRBD1. Per the germline V gene, CDR1 is SEHNR and CDR2 is FQNEAQ (reference sequence). This CDR3 spans 14 amino acids. V gave up 4 bases and J gave up 3 bases; unmatched junction bases: 3. The CDR3 here is CASSYTGGDYGYTF. In DNA, the CDR3 is TGTGCCAGCAGCTACACAGGGGGCGACTATGGCTACACCTTC.

The chain recombines TRBV24-1 with TRBJ1-2; 9 bases line up with TRBD1. This CDR3 contains 15 residues. After removal of 3 bases from V and 4 bases from J, the junction contained 5 bases not matched to a gene. CDR1 is KGHDR and CDR2 is SFDVKD in the germline V gene. CDR3 nucleotide sequence: TGTGCCACCAGTGATGCGGGGACAGGGACCTATGGCTACACCTTC. Amino acid sequence: CATSDAGTGTYGYTF.

The chain links TRBV5-1 to TRBJ2-7; D may be TRBD2 (6 bases). The germline gives CDR1 SGHRS, CDR2 YFSETQ. V was trimmed by 5 bases and J by 0 bases, leaving 12 bases between them. The CDR3 length is 14 residues. CDR3 in DNA: TGCGCCAGCAGGAAGCGGGCGAGCTCCTACGAGCAGTACTTC. Protein sequence: CASRKRASSYEQYF. The full variable domain, completed using reference TRBV5-1 and TRBJ2-7, is KAGVTQTPRYLIKTRGQQVTLSCSPISGHRSVSWYQQTPGQGLQFLFEYFSETQRNKGNFPGRFSGRQFSNSRSEMNVSTLELGDSALYLCASRKRASSYEQYFGPGTRLTVT.

This clonotype turned up a few times. This chain joins TRBV20-1 and TRBJ2-7, with TRBD1 matching 8 bases. Germline CDR1 and CDR2: DFQATT and SNEGSKA (reference sequence). The CDR3 covers 14 residues. V lost 6 bases to trimming and J lost 6 bases; unmatched junction nucleotides: 13. The CDR3: CSATRTGSFAEQYF. The CDR3 region has the DNA TGCAGTGCGACCAGGACAGGGAGCTTTGCCGAGCAGTACTTC.

This clonotype has a handful of counts. The V gene is TRBV29-1, the J gene TRBJ2-5; maybe TRBD1 (5 bases). The CDR3 contains 15 residues. Deletions cut 1 base from V and 2 bases from J, with 14 bases between. Germline V gene sequence: CDR1 SQVTM, CDR2 ANQGSEA. The CDR3 spells CSVEVFRQTQETQYF. The CDR3 DNA reads TGCAGCGTTGAAGTCTTTCGACAGACACAAGAGACCCAGTACTTC.

This clonotype was detected a few times. This chain uses TRBV6-5 with TRBJ2-5, with 8 bases matching TRBD2. The junction had 2 bases not matched to a gene; V was cut back by 2 bases and J by 0 bases. The CDR3 runs to 15 residues. Per germline, CDR1 MNHEY and CDR2 SVGAGI. CDR3 sequence (DNA): TGTGCCAGCAGTTACGGGGGACTAGACCAAGAGACCCAGTACTTC. Its protein is CASSYGGLDQETQYF.

This chain links TRBV5-4 with TRBJ2-7, with D possibly matching TRBD2 (7 bases). Trimming took 1 base from V and 3 from J, leaving 11 bases between them. Germline V gene lookup returns CDR1 SGHNT and CDR2 YYREEE (reference sequence). CDR3 length: 14 residues. The CDR3, as DNA: TGTGCCAGCAGCTTGAGCGGGGACAACTACGAGCAGTACTTC. Amino acids: CASSLSGDNYEQYF.